The sequence of this T cell receptor (beta chain) was determined in a study of blood T cell repertoires in COVID-19. CDR3 length equals 14 residues. Germline CDR1 reads MNHEY; CDR2 reads SVGAGI. Trimming at V came to 6 bases and at J to 4 bases, leaving 3 bases not matched to a gene. TCRdb's table, derived via immunoSEQ multiplex PCR, lists solely in-frame clones and lacks some. The sample holds approximately 270,000 clones; about 89% are singletons and the top ten take about 0.8%. This TCR was sampled from a man aged 30 to 39 with acute or convalescent COVID-19. The genes are TRBV6-5 and TRBJ2-3, with 11 nucleotides matching TRBD1. The specimen was peripheral blood. DNA for the CDR3: TGTGCCAGCAGGGGACAGGGGGTGGCAGATACGCAGTATTTT. This translates into CASRGQGVADTQYF.